These T cell receptor beta chains were read from a single sample in a study of CD8 T cells in ankylosing spondylitis. TCRdb itself ran the 5' RACE reads through MiXCR, one entry per CDR3 protein. Among 650,000 to 800,000 distinct CDR3 sequences listed, around 19% were seen once. The sample taken for sequencing was blood, either unsorted or a sorted T cell fraction (not recorded which). These receptors all stem from a male donor with ankylosing spondylitis. The CDR3 runs from the conserved cysteine through the conserved F or W. D genes are given only for firm matches. Clone sizes are given selectively: once, few, many, or a class where the clone is expanded.

NA	TRBJ1-6	NA	TRBV4-1	TGCGCCAGCAGCCAAACTCCCGGTAAAATCTATAATTCACCCCTCCACTTT	CASSQTPGKIYNSPLHF
few	TRBJ2-3	NA	TRBV2	TGTGCCAGCATGGGGCGCACAGATACGCAGTATTTT	CASMGRTDTQYF
few	TRBJ2-1	TRBD2	TRBV7-2	TGTGCCAGCAGCTTATTCGGGACTAGCGGGTACTACAATGAGCAGTTCTTC	CASSLFGTSGYYNEQFF
NA	TRBJ2-3	NA	TRBV20-1	TGCAGTGCCTCGTCTGGGGAGGTAGGAGGGGATACGCAGTATTTT	CSASSGEVGGDTQYF
few	TRBJ2-6	NA	TRBV18	TGTGCCAGCTCACCCGGGGACGGCGGAAGCTCTGGGGCCAACGTCCTGACTTTC	CASSPGDGGSSGANVLTF
few	TRBJ2-1	NA	TRBV7-2	TGTGCCAGCAGCTTAGGGGGGTTTGGCTCCTACAATGAGCAGTTCTTC	CASSLGGFGSYNEQFF
NA	TRBJ2-7	NA	TRBV20-1	TGCAGTGCTAGAGTTGCGACGGGGGCCTACGAGCAGTACTTC	CSARVATGAYEQYF
NA	TRBJ2-1	NA	TRBV20-1	TGCAGTGCCCAGGACGGCCGGGGGCGGTACAATGAGCAGTTCTTC	CSAQDGRGRYNEQFF
NA	TRBJ1-2	NA	TRBV4-1	TGCGCCAGCAGCCAAGAAAGGACAGAGAAGAATGGCTACACCTTC	CASSQERTEKNGYTF
many	TRBJ2-5	TRBD2	TRBV29-1	TGCAGCGTTGACAGGGAGGGCTTGGAGACCCAGTACTTC	CSVDREGLETQYF
few	TRBJ2-1	NA	TRBV12-3/TRBV12-4	TGTGCCAGCAGCCACGGGGCCTCAGGCTACAATGAGCAGTTCTTC	CASSHGASGYNEQFF
NA	TRBJ2-5	NA	TRBV7-8	TGTGCCAGCAGCGCGACCGGGACGGAAGAGACCCAGTACTTC	CASSATGTEETQYF
once	TRBJ1-5	NA	TRBV20-1	TGCAGTGCTAGACCCACAGGGTCGAACCAGCCCCAGCATTTT	CSARPTGSNQPQHF
NA	TRBJ1-1	TRBD1	TRBV29-1	TGCAGCGTTCTGAAGTGGGACAGGGAAGCTTTCTTT	CSVLKWDREAFF
NA	TRBJ2-1	NA	TRBV29-1	TGCAGCGTTGATGCGCAGGGCTTGTTCAATGAGCAGTTCTTC	CSVDAQGLFNEQFF
NA	TRBJ1-1	NA	TRBV11-2	TGTGCCAGCAGCTTAGGGCTTGCGACCACTGAAGCTTTCTTT	CASSLGLATTEAFF
few	TRBJ2-7	NA	TRBV7-8	TGTGCCAGCAGCCGAAATCCCGGGACCGCGACCTACGAGCAGTACTTC	CASSRNPGTATYEQYF
NA	TRBJ2-3	TRBD1	TRBV15	TGTGCCACCAGCAGAGATCATTCCCGACCGGGACAGAGAAACACAGATACGCAGTATTTT	CATSRDHSRPGQRNTDTQYF
NA	TRBJ2-7	NA	TRBV12-3/TRBV12-4	TGTGCCAGCATGGGCGTTGGACGAACAACCTACGAGCAGTACTTC	CASMGVGRTTYEQYF
NA	TRBJ2-7	NA	TRBV5-1	TGCGCCAGCAGCTTTGGGGGTGAGGGGGTCTACGAGCAGTACTTC	CASSFGGEGVYEQYF
few	TRBJ1-1	TRBD1	TRBV25-1	TGTGCCAGCAGTCTAGGGGAACGTTCAGGGGGTGGTGAAGCTTTCTTT	CASSLGERSGGGEAFF
NA	TRBJ1-2	NA	TRBV12-3/TRBV12-4	TGTGCCAGCAGTTATGCAGGGGCTAACTATGGCTACACCTTC	CASSYAGANYGYTF